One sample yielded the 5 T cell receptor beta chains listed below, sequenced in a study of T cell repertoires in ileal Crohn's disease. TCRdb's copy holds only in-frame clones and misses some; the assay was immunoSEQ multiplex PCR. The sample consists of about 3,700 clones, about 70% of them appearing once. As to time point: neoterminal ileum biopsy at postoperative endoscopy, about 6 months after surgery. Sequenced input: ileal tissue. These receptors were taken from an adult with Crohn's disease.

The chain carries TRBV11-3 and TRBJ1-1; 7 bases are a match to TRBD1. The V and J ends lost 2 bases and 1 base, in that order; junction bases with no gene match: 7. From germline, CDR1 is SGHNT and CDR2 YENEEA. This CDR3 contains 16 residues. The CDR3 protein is CASSLSGQGGNTEAFF. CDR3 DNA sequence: TGTGCCAGCAGCTTATCCGGGCAGGGGGGGAACACTGAAGCTTTCTTT.

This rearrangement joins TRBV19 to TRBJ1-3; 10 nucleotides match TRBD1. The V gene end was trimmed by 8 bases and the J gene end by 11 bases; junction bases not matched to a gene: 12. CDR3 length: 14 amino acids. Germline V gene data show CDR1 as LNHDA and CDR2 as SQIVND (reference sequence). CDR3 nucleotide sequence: TGTGCCAGTCGACAGGCCGGGACAGGGGCTCCCATATATTTT. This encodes CASRQAGTGAPIYF.

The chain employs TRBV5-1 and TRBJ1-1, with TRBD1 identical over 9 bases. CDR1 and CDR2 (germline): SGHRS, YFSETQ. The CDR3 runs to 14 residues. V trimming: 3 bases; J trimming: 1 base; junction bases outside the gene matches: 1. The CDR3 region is CASSSGQGNTEAFF. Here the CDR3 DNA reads TGCGCCAGCAGCTCGGGACAGGGGAACACTGAAGCTTTCTTT.

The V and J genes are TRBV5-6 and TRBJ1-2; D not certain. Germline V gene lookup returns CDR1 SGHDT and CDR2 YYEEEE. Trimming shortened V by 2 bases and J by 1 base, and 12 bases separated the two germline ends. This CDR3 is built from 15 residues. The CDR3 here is CASSFGKEVNYGYTF. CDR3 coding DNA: TGTGCCAGCAGCTTCGGTAAGGAGGTTAACTATGGCTACACCTTC.

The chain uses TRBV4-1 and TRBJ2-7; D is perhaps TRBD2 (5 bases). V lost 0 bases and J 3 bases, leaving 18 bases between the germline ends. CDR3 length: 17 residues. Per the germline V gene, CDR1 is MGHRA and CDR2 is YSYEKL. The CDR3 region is CASSQEPARTFLYEQYF. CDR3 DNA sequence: TGCGCCAGCAGCCAAGAACCCGCCAGGACTTTCCTCTACGAGCAGTACTTC.